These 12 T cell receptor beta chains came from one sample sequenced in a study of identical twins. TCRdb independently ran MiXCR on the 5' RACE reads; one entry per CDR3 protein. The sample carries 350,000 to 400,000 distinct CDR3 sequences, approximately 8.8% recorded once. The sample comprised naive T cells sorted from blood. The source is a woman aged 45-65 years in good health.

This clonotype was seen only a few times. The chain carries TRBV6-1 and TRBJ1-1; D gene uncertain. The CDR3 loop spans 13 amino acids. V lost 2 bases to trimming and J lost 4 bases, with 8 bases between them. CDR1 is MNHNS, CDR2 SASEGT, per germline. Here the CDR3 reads CASSEQLLTEAFF. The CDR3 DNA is TGTGCCAGCAGTGAACAACTGCTCACTGAAGCTTTCTTT.

CDR3 residues: CSARDAWGDYGYTF. The DNA of the CDR3 is TGCAGTGCTAGAGATGCTTGGGGAGACTATGGCTACACCTTC. The V gene is TRBV20-1, the J gene TRBJ1-2, with D unresolved. Between the trimmed V and J ends, which lost 0 bases and 3 bases, there was a span of 11 bases. The CDR3 runs 14 residues. In germline, CDR1 is DFQATT, CDR2 SNEGSKA (reference sequence).

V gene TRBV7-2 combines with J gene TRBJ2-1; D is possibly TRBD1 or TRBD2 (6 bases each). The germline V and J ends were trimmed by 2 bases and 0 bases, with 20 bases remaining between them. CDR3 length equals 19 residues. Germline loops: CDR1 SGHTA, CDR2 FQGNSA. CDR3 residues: CASSLRGTGDWGSYNEQFF. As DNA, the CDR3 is TGTGCCAGCAGCTTAAGGGGGACTGGAGATTGGGGCTCCTACAATGAGCAGTTCTTC.

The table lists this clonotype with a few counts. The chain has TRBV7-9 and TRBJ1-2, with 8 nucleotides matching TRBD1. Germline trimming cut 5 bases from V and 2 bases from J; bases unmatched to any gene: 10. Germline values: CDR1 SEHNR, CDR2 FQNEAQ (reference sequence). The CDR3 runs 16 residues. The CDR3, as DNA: TGTGCCAGCAGCCAAGACTGGACAGGGCCCAACTATGGCTACACCTTC. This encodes CASSQDWTGPNYGYTF.

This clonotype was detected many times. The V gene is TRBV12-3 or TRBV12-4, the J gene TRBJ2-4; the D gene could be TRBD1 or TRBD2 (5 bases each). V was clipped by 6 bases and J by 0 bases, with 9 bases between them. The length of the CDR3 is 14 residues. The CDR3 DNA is TGTGCCAGCAGCCCTGGGACAGCCAAAAACATTCAGTACTTC. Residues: CASSPGTAKNIQYF.

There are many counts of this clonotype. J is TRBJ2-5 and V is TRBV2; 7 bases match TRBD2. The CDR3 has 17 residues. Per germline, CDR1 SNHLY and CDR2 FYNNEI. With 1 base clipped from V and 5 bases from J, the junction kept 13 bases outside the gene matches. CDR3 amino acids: CASSEGFRASGGETQYF. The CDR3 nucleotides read TGTGCCAGCAGTGAAGGCTTTAGGGCTAGCGGTGGGGAGACCCAGTACTTC.

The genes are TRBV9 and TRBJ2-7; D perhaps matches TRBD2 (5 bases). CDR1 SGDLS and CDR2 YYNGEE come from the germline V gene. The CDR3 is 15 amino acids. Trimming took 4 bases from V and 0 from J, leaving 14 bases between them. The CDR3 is CASSPGGLISYEQYF. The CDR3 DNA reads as TGTGCCAGCAGCCCCGGCGGACTCATCTCCTACGAGCAGTACTTC.

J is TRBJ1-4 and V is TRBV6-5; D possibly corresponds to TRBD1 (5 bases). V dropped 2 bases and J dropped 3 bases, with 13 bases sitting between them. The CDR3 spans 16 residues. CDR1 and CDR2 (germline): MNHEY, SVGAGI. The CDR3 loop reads CASSYEPRAPNEKLFF. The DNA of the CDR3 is TGTGCCAGCAGTTACGAACCCAGGGCCCCTAATGAAAAACTGTTTTTT.

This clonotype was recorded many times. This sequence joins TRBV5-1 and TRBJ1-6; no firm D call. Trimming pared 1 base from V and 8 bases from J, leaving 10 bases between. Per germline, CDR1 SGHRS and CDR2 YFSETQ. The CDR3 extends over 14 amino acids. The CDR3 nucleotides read TGCGCCAGCAGCTTGACATCAAGGGATTCACCCCTCCACTTT. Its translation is CASSLTSRDSPLHF.

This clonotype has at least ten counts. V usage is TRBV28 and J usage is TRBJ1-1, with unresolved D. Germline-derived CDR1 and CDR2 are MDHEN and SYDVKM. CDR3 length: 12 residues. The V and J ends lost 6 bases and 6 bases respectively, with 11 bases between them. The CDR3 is CASSSSRPEAFF. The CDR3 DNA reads TGTGCCAGCAGCTCCTCTCGACCTGAAGCTTTCTTT.

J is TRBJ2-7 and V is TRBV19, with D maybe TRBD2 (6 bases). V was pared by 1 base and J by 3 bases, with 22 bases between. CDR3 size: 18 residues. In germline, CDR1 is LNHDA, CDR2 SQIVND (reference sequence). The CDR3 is CASSIASGGLGGSYEQYF. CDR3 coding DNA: TGTGCCAGTAGTATAGCCTCCGGAGGGTTGGGAGGTAGCTACGAGCAGTACTTC.

The CDR3 protein is CASSQSHLSGGGETQYF. Here the CDR3 DNA reads TGTGCCAGCAGCCAGTCCCACCTCTCCGGGGGGGGGGAGACCCAGTACTTC. The genes are TRBV3-1 and TRBJ2-5, with 8 bases identical to TRBD2. There are 17 residues in the CDR3. V lost 3 bases and J lost 5; bases outside the gene matches: 14. Germline values: CDR1 LGHDT, CDR2 YNNKEL (reference sequence).